Listed below are T cell receptor beta chains from one sample, sequenced in a study of cytomegalovirus exposure and HLA in healthy donors. Assay: immunoSEQ multiplex PCR; the TCRdb copy retains only in-frame clones and omits some. Among more than 200,000 clones listed, around 79% were seen once. Sequencing was performed on PBMCs. The source is a man younger than 35 in good health and CMV-seronegative. Both conserved end residues are part of each CDR3. Fields, in order: D gene, clone size, V gene, J gene, CDR3 protein, CDR3 DNA. The D gene is left open where the match is weak. The size entry is marked missing in some rows and otherwise reads once, few, many or a size class.

TRBD1	-	TRBV5-1	TRBJ1-3	CASSMTGQKSSGNTIYF	TGCGCCAGCAGCATGACAGGGCAGAAGAGCTCTGGAAACACCATATATTTT
TRBD1	once	TRBV7-6	TRBJ1-5	CASSPTDRVDQPQHF	TGTGCCAGCAGCCCTACGGACAGGGTCGATCAGCCCCAGCATTTT
TRBD2	-	TRBV6-1	TRBJ2-3	CASSVGLAGASGTQYF	TGTGCCAGCAGTGTAGGACTAGCGGGGGCCTCCGGTACGCAGTATTTT
-	few	TRBV9	TRBJ2-1	CATGHTYNEQFF	TGTGCCACGGGACATACCTACAATGAGCAGTTCTTC
-	few	TRBV25-1	TRBJ1-2	CASSEGLGYTF	TGTGCCAGCAGTGAAGGGCTCGGCTACACCTTC
TRBD2	once	TRBV4-1	TRBJ2-7	CASSQSGGNSYEQYF	TGCGCCAGCAGCCAGAGCGGGGGGAACTCCTACGAGCAGTACTTC
-	-	TRBV5-1	TRBJ1-5	CASSPGQSNQPQHF	TGCGCCAGCAGCCCAGGACAGAGCAATCAGCCCCAGCATTTT
TRBD1	-	TRBV2	TRBJ1-4	CASSSRQGVYRLYEKLFF	TGTGCCAGCAGTTCCCGACAGGGTGTTTATCGATTGTATGAAAAACTGTTTTTT
TRBD1	-	TRBV7-9	TRBJ1-2	CASSLGGTGDHYGYTF	TGTGCCAGCAGCTTAGGAGGAACAGGGGACCACTATGGCTACACCTTC
-	-	TRBV4-2	TRBJ2-5	CASSQRGGDQETQYF	TGTGCCAGCAGCCAACGGGGTGGGGACCAAGAGACCCAGTACTTC
-	once	TRBV11-2	TRBJ2-1	CASSLGRSSYNEQFF	TGTGCCAGCAGCTTAGGACGGAGCTCCTACAATGAGCAGTTCTTC
TRBD1	-	TRBV29-1	TRBJ1-3	CSAIALTGYGNTIYF	TGCAGCGCCATAGCGCTGACAGGGTACGGAAACACCATATATTTT
-	-	TRBV28	TRBJ1-1	CASSFAVNTEAFF	TGTGCCAGCAGTTTTGCAGTGAACACTGAAGCTTTCTTT
TRBD2	-	TRBV6-6	TRBJ2-3	CASRGSGGAGDTQYF	TGTGCCAGCAGGGGGAGCGGGGGGGCGGGAGATACGCAGTATTTT
TRBD1	-	TRBV28	TRBJ2-3	CASSVITGGTDTQYF	TGTGCCAGCAGTGTAATTACAGGGGGTACAGATACGCAGTATTTT
TRBD1	-	TRBV11-2	TRBJ2-7	CASSFLKQGTREQYF	TGTGCCAGCAGCTTTCTAAAACAGGGGACGAGGGAGCAGTACTTC
TRBD1	few	TRBV5-6	TRBJ1-2	CASSPGTGNGYTF	TGTGCCAGCAGCCCAGGGACAGGCAATGGCTACACCTTC
-	-	TRBV7-9	TRBJ1-4	CASSLPGGRVEKLFF	TGTGCCAGCAGCTTACCGGGGGGCAGGGTTGAAAAACTGTTTTTT
TRBD1	-	TRBV29-1	TRBJ1-3	CSVDTTGDVSGNTIYF	TGCAGCGTTGACACCACAGGGGATGTCTCTGGAAACACCATATATTTT
-	-	TRBV30	TRBJ1-6	CAWNYNSYNSPLHF	TGTGCCTGGAATTATAACTCCTATAATTCACCCCTCCACTTT
TRBD1	-	TRBV5-3	TRBJ2-3	CARTRGDRGRVDTQYF	TGTGCCAGAACCCGGGGGGACAGGGGGCGCGTAGATACGCAGTATTTT
-	-	TRBV5-1	TRBJ2-2	CASSLRGGNTGELFF	TGCGCCAGCAGCTTGAGGGGGGGGAACACCGGGGAGCTGTTTTTT
TRBD2	few	TRBV7-2	TRBJ2-1	CATRLAGGNEQFF	TGTGCCACTCGGCTAGCGGGAGGTAATGAGCAGTTCTTC
TRBD1	-	TRBV30	TRBJ1-2	CAWSEGQGAYGYTF	TGTGCCTGGAGTGAGGGGCAGGGGGCCTATGGCTACACCTTC
-	few	TRBV6-5	TRBJ1-2	CASREQSHYGYTF	TGTGCCAGCAGGGAGCAGTCTCACTATGGCTACACCTTC
-	-	TRBV29-1	TRBJ2-5	CSVEGGQAKSQETQYF	TGCAGCGTTGAAGGCGGACAAGCCAAATCACAAGAGACCCAGTACTTC
-	-	TRBV5-8	TRBJ1-2	CASSPLGGYGYTF	TGTGCCAGCAGCCCCCTGGGGGGCTATGGCTACACCTTC
TRBD2	-	TRBV19	TRBJ2-7	CASSRGLAGDYEQYF	TGTGCCAGTAGTCGCGGACTAGCGGGAGACTACGAGCAGTACTTC
TRBD1	once	TRBV5-6	TRBJ2-5	CASSLQDRLEETQYF	TGTGCCAGCAGCTTACAGGACAGGCTTGAAGAGACCCAGTACTTC
-	few	TRBV6-1	TRBJ1-5	CASSELLSTTGNQPQHF	TGTGCCAGCAGTGAATTACTGTCCACGACAGGCAATCAGCCCCAGCATTTT
-	-	TRBV6-5	TRBJ1-1	CASRKQGASAFF	TGTGCCAGCAGAAAACAGGGAGCCTCGGCTTTCTTT
-	few	TRBV5-6	TRBJ1-2	CASSFNTGYGYTF	TGTGCCAGCAGCTTTAACACAGGCTATGGCTACACCTTC
-	-	TRBV5-1	TRBJ1-1	CASSLGQENRANTEAFF	TGCGCTAGCAGCTTGGGCCAAGAGAACAGGGCAAATACTGAAGCTTTCTTT
-	-	TRBV19	TRBJ2-7	CASSTSGSSYEQYF	TGTGCCAGTAGTACCAGCGGAAGCTCCTACGAGCAGTACTTC
TRBD1	few	TRBV19	TRBJ2-7	CASSNRPGTGVKQYF	TGTGCCAGTAGTAATCGACCCGGGACAGGGGTCAAGCAGTACTTC
TRBD1	-	TRBV18	TRBJ2-7	CASSGFSGQLSYEQYF	TGTGCCAGCTCAGGTTTTTCGGGACAGCTCTCCTACGAGCAGTACTTC
-	-	TRBV6-5	TRBJ2-1	CASRKREADKAFF	TGTGCCAGCAGAAAAAGGGAAGCGGATAAGGCGTTCTTC
TRBD2	-	TRBV11-3	TRBJ2-7	CASSPTWGLAGPGGYEQYF	TGTGCCAGCAGCCCTACTTGGGGACTAGCGGGGCCGGGTGGATACGAGCAGTACTTC
TRBD1	-	TRBV7-3	TRBJ2-2	CASSSTGAGELFF	TGTGCCAGCAGCTCAACAGGGGCCGGGGAGCTGTTTTTT
-	-	TRBV19	TRBJ2-1	CASTSTGYNEQFF	TGTGCCAGTACCTCGACTGGGTACAATGAGCAGTTCTTC
TRBD2	-	TRBV30	TRBJ2-1	CAGRGAAEGEQFF	TGTGCCGGGCGGGGGGCGGCAGAGGGGGAGCAGTTCTTC
TRBD1	-	TRBV28	TRBJ1-1	CASLRQGAKAFF	TGTGCCAGTCTAAGACAGGGGGCGAAAGCTTTCTTT
-	-	TRBV28	TRBJ2-2	CASSLLGVGDTAGELFF	TGTGCCAGCAGTTTATTGGGTGTCGGGGACACGGCCGGGGAGCTGTTTTTT
-	-	TRBV5-1	TRBJ2-7	CASSLEGPQLTGSLYEQYF	TGCGCCAGCAGCTTGGAGGGACCACAGCTCACAGGGTCACTCTACGAGCAGTACTTC
TRBD1	few	TRBV7-8	TRBJ1-2	CASSLGLGTGGYTF	TGTGCCAGCAGCTTAGGGCTAGGGACAGGGGGCTACACCTTC
-	-	TRBV6-5	TRBJ1-1	CASTSGQMNTEAFF	TGTGCCAGCACTTCCGGACAGATGAACACTGAAGCTTTCTTT
TRBD1	-	TRBV5-6	TRBJ1-2	CASSGDRGRNYGYTF	TGTGCCAGCAGCGGGGACAGGGGGCGAAACTATGGCTACACCTTC
-	-	TRBV4-3	TRBJ2-7	CASSQVRQTNTYEQYF	TGCGCCAGCAGCCAAGTGAGACAGACCAATACCTACGAGCAGTACTTC
TRBD1	-	TRBV28	TRBJ1-5	CASFSGQGDQPQHF	TGTGCCAGCTTTTCGGGACAGGGAGACCAGCCCCAGCATTTT
-	-	TRBV30	TRBJ1-1	CAWSVGWRGSLNTEAFF	TGTGCCTGGAGTGTGGGTTGGCGGGGGTCTCTGAACACTGAAGCTTTCTTT
-	-	TRBV6-6	TRBJ1-3	CASNSQSLSGNTIYF	TGTGCCAGCAATTCACAGTCCCTCTCTGGAAACACCATATATTTT
TRBD2	-	TRBV6-1	TRBJ2-1	CASTPGGAYNEQFF	TGTGCCAGCACCCCCGGGGGGGCCTACAATGAGCAGTTCTTC
TRBD2	-	TRBV5-6	TRBJ2-6	CASSSRRGRAGANVLTF	TGTGCCAGCAGCTCCAGACGAGGGAGGGCTGGGGCCAACGTCCTGACTTTC
TRBD1	-	TRBV7-9	TRBJ2-1	CASSPGTGDNNEQFF	TGTGCCAGCAGCCCCGGGACAGGGGACAACAATGAGCAGTTCTTC
-	-	TRBV27	TRBJ2-3	CASSLVASTDTQYF	TGTGCCAGCAGTTTAGTGGCTAGCACAGATACGCAGTATTTT
-	-	TRBV9	TRBJ1-4	CASSVGGRTNEKLFF	TGTGCCAGCAGCGTAGGGGGGAGGACTAATGAAAAACTGTTTTTT
-	few	TRBV6-1	TRBJ1-3	CACGGLKGGSNTIYF	TGTGCCTGCGGGGGGTTGAAGGGGGGTTCCAACACCATATATTTT
-	-	TRBV9	TRBJ1-2	CASSVGGQSNYGYTF	TGTGCCAGCAGCGTAGGAGGACAGTCGAACTATGGCTACACCTTC
TRBD1	-	TRBV5-1	TRBJ2-1	CASTPSGTAYYNEQFF	TGCGCCAGTACCCCTTCCGGGACAGCTTACTACAATGAGCAGTTCTTC